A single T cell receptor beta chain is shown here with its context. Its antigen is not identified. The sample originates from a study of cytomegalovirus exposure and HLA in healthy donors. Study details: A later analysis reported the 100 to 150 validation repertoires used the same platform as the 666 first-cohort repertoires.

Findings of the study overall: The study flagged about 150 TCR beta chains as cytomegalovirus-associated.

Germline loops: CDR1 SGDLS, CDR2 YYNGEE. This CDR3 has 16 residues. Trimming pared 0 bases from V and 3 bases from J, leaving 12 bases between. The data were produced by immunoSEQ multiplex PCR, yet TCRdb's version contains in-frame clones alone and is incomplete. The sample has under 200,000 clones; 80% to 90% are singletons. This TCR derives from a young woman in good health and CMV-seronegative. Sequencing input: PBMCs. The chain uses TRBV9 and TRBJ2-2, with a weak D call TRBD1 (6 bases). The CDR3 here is CASSVVSRGYTGELFF. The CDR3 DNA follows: TGTGCCAGCAGCGTAGTCAGCAGGGGTTACACCGGGGAGCTGTTTTTT.